These 25 T cell receptor beta chains came from one sample sequenced in a study of cytomegalovirus exposure and HLA in healthy donors. PCR involved 60 Vbeta and 13 Jbeta primers. Profiled with immunoSEQ multiplex PCR; TCRdb holds only in-frame clones, not every one. The repertoire holds around 90,000 clones, with approximately 86% as singletons. Material: PBMCs. The receptors here all came from a man aged 25 to 40 in good health and CMV-seropositive.

The chain carries TRBV2 and TRBJ2-1; D is ambiguous. The germline V gene has CDR1 SNHLY and CDR2 FYNNEI. CDR3 length: 11 residues. V shed 5 bases and J shed 3 bases, with 2 bases lying between them. The CDR3 DNA reads as TGTGCCAGCAGTTACTACAATGAGCAGTTCTTC. Translation: CASSYYNEQFF.

Of note for this clone: The junction departs from germline at one end; a sequencing error may be responsible. The V and J genes are TRBV10-1 and TRBJ2-3, with 9 bases lining up with TRBD2. The CDR3 is made up of 14 amino acids. CDR1 WNHNN and CDR2 SYGVQD come from the germline V gene (reference sequence). The CDR3: CASSRSGSRDTQYF. CDR3 in DNA: TGCGCCAGCAGCCGTAGCGGGAGCAGAGATACGCAGTATTTT.

The chain's CDR3 is CASGGTGVTEAFF. CDR3 nucleotides: TGTGCCAGCGGAGGGACAGGGGTTACTGAAGCTTTCTTT. The rearrangement joins TRBV6-5 to TRBJ1-1, with 10 nucleotides matching TRBD1. Germline CDR1 reads MNHEY; CDR2 reads SVGAGI. The CDR3 runs 13 residues. Trimming removed 8 bases from V and 5 bases from J; junction bases left unmatched: 5.

The rearrangement joins TRBV11-2 to TRBJ2-3; a possible D gene is TRBD2 (5 bases). Trimming stripped 0 bases from V and 0 bases from J, with 7 bases between. This CDR3 is 15 amino acids long. Germline assignment: CDR1 SGHAT and CDR2 FQNNGV. CDR3 sequence (DNA): TGTGCCAGCAGCTTAGAGGCTAGCAGCACAGATACGCAGTATTTT. It yields the protein CASSLEASSTDTQYF.

This clone was seen a single time. The rearrangement joins TRBV7-2 to TRBJ2-3; 11 nucleotides match TRBD2. The germline V gene has CDR1 SGHTA and CDR2 FQGNSA. This CDR3 comprises 16 residues. With 1 base clipped from V and 0 bases from J, the junction kept 0 bases outside the gene matches. CDR3 protein: CASSLGTSGSTDTQYF. CDR3 sequence (DNA): TGTGCCAGCAGCTTAGGGACTAGCGGGAGCACAGATACGCAGTATTTT. Complete variable domain (other parts from reference TRBV7-2 and TRBJ2-3): GAGVSQSPSNKVTEKGKDVELRCDPISGHTALYWYRQSLGQGLEFLIYFQGNSAPDKSGLPSDRFSAERTGGSVSTLTIQRTQQEDSAVYLCASSLGTSGSTDTQYFGPGTRLTVL.

This clone was observed a single time. V is TRBV6-5 and J is TRBJ1-5; D gene unclear. Germline-derived CDR1 and CDR2 are MNHEY and SVGAGI. The CDR3 contains 16 residues. The V and J ends lost 0 bases and 1 base respectively, with 10 bases between them. CDR3 amino acids: CASSYSAFGSNQPQHF. CDR3 coding DNA: TGTGCCAGCAGTTACTCGGCGTTCGGGAGCAATCAGCCCCAGCATTTT.

The V call is TRBV7-6, the J call TRBJ2-2; 8 nucleotides align to TRBD1. V shed 5 bases, J shed 1 base, and the junction held 6 bases outside the gene matches. The germline CDR1 and CDR2 sequences are SGHVS and FNYEAQ. The CDR3 covers 16 residues. The CDR3 spells CASSERQGMNTGELFF. The CDR3 nucleotides are TGTGCCAGCAGCGAACGACAGGGGATGAACACCGGGGAGCTGTTTTTT.

J is TRBJ2-1 and V is TRBV6-5, with 8 nucleotides matching TRBD2. Unmatched junction bases numbered 5, after V lost 2 bases and J lost 8 bases. CDR1 is MNHEY and CDR2 is SVGAGI in the germline V gene. This CDR3 contains 14 residues. The CDR3 spells CASSYSGSQHEQFF. DNA for the CDR3: TGTGCCAGCAGTTACAGCGGGAGTCAGCATGAGCAGTTCTTC.

On this clone itself: A junction boundary mismatches the germline segment, possibly from a read error. The CDR3 DNA reads TGTGCCAGCAGAGAAGCGGGAGGGCCCTACGAGCAGTACTTC. Protein product: CASREAGGPYEQYF. The J gene is TRBJ2-7, the V gene TRBV6-1; 10 positions agree with TRBD2. The CDR3 contains 14 residues. Germline CDR1 and CDR2: MNHNS and SASEGT.

The chain links TRBV5-1 to TRBJ2-2; TRBD2 aligns across 9 bases. Germline V gene lookup returns CDR1 SGHRS and CDR2 YFSETQ. The ends lost 7 bases at V and 4 bases at J; junction bases unmatched: 11. CDR3 size: 16 residues. This CDR3 is CASAGAGGTGTGELFF. The CDR3 DNA is TGCGCCAGCGCGGGAGCGGGAGGTACCGGCACCGGGGAGCTGTTTTTT.

The rearrangement joins TRBV4-1 to TRBJ1-2, with a tentative D call TRBD1 (6 bases). Germline assignment: CDR1 MGHRA and CDR2 YSYEKL. The CDR3 runs to 12 residues. With 3 bases removed from V and 7 bases from J, the gap between germline ends came to 9 bases. For the CDR3, the DNA is TGCGCCAGCAGCCATGGGGGCGCTGGCTACACCTTC. This codes for CASSHGGAGYTF.

The chain links TRBV5-1 to TRBJ2-3; D is possibly TRBD1 (6 bases). The CDR3 has 15 residues. Germline V gene sequence: CDR1 SGHRS, CDR2 YFSETQ. Between the trimmed V and J ends, which lost 1 base and 2 bases, there was a span of 11 bases. CDR3 nucleotide sequence: TGCGCCAGCAGCTTGCAGGGGCCCCCCACAGATACGCAGTATTTT. Translation: CASSLQGPPTDTQYF.

This chain joins TRBV29-1 and TRBJ1-1; 10 bases line up with TRBD1. Germline V gene data show CDR1 as SQVTM and CDR2 as ANQGSEA. V gave up 7 bases and J gave up 4 bases; unmatched junction bases: 6. The CDR3 length is 13 residues. CDR3 residues: CSARQGAPTEAFF. The CDR3 bases are TGCAGCGCCCGACAGGGGGCGCCCACTGAAGCTTTCTTT.

This chain connects TRBV19 to TRBJ2-1; 7 positions agree with TRBD2. Germline V CDR1 and CDR2: LNHDA, SQIVND (reference sequence). The CDR3 is made up of 15 amino acids. Trimming cost V 5 bases and J 7 bases; bases outside gene matches: 11. Here the CDR3 reads CASSGFGLVVNEQFF. CDR3 bases: TGTGCCAGTAGTGGCTTTGGACTAGTTGTGAATGAGCAGTTCTTC.

The chain carries TRBV5-1 and TRBJ2-5, with D maybe TRBD1 (5 bases). V lost 3 bases to trimming and J lost 3 bases, with 12 bases between them. CDR1 and CDR2 (germline): SGHRS, YFSETQ. The CDR3 extends over 14 amino acids. DNA of the CDR3: TGCGCCAGCAGCTCTGACAGCATCAAAGAGACCCAGTACTTC. Its protein product is CASSSDSIKETQYF.

J is TRBJ2-5 and V is TRBV7-9; 10 bases fit TRBD2. Germline CDR1 is SEHNR and CDR2 is FQNEAQ (reference sequence). The length of the CDR3 is 15 residues. V shed 5 bases and J 3 bases; nucleotides not matched to a gene: 6. The CDR3 DNA is TGTGCCAGCAGCCCCCTCGGGACTAGCGAAGAGACCCAGTACTTC. Translated, it gives CASSPLGTSEETQYF.

V is TRBV7-8 and J is TRBJ1-2; a possible D gene is TRBD1 (6 bases). Trimming cost V 6 bases and J 5 bases, with 13 bases left between them. Germline V CDR1 and CDR2: SGHVS, FQNEAQ. The CDR3 consists of 13 residues. This CDR3 is CASSHREPYGYTF. The CDR3 DNA reads TGTGCCAGCAGTCACAGGGAACCTTATGGCTACACCTTC.

This clone was detected only a few times. Other DNA sequences in the same sample also yield this CDR3. This rearrangement joins TRBV2 to TRBJ1-5, with D tentatively TRBD1 (5 bases). Trimming took off 3 bases at V and 7 bases at J, with 10 bases between the two ends. This CDR3 is 13 amino acids long. Germline CDR1 reads SNHLY; CDR2 reads FYNNEI. CDR3 in amino acids: CASSEEGIQPQHF. CDR3 DNA sequence: TGTGCCAGCAGTGAGGAGGGGATCCAGCCCCAGCATTTT.

For the CDR3, the DNA is TGTGCCAGCAGTGACCCTGGGACAACCGGGGAGCTGTTTTTT. This sequence encodes CASSDPGTTGELFF. V is TRBV2 and J is TRBJ2-2; weak D call: TRBD1 (6 bases). V dropped 3 bases and J dropped 5 bases, with 10 bases sitting between them. Germline V lookup: CDR1 SNHLY, CDR2 FYNNEI. The CDR3 totals 14 residues.

The V gene is TRBV29-1, the J gene TRBJ2-7; 8 nucleotides align to TRBD1. CDR3 size: 13 residues. Germline V gene data show CDR1 as SQVTM and CDR2 as ANQGSEA. The junction had 4 bases not matched to a gene; V was cut back by 6 bases and J by 0 bases. CDR3 sequence reads: CSVATGVSYEQYF. The CDR3 DNA reads as TGCAGCGTGGCGACAGGGGTCTCCTACGAGCAGTACTTC.

The rearrangement links TRBV28 to TRBJ1-2, with 10 bases fitting TRBD1. Per the germline V gene, CDR1 is MDHEN and CDR2 is SYDVKM. The junction had 14 bases not matched to a gene; V was cut back by 3 bases and J by 7 bases. The CDR3 runs to 17 residues. The CDR3 loop is CASSLGSLGQGNGGYTF. DNA of the CDR3: TGTGCCAGCAGTTTGGGGAGCCTGGGACAGGGGAATGGTGGCTACACCTTC.

The genes are TRBV29-1 and TRBJ2-3; D is perhaps TRBD2 (6 bases). Germline CDR1 SQVTM, CDR2 ANQGSEA. The CDR3 is 13 residues long. Trimming shortened V by 5 bases and J by 7 bases, and 16 bases separated the two germline ends. The CDR3 coding sequence is TGCAGCGTTATCGGAGGGTGGAAAAATACGCAGTATTTT. This translates into CSVIGGWKNTQYF.

V is TRBV6-1 and J is TRBJ2-7; 14 bases are a match to TRBD2. This CDR3 has 13 amino acids. Germline V gives CDR1 MNHNS, CDR2 SASEGT. V lost 10 bases to trimming and J lost 5 bases; unmatched junction nucleotides: 4. The CDR3 reads CAMRTSGRNEQYF. CDR3 sequence (DNA): TGTGCCATGCGGACTAGCGGGAGGAACGAGCAGTACTTC.

This clone was counted between two and nine times. Other DNA variants within this sample encode the same CDR3. The CDR3 sequence: CASSESGNQPQHF. The CDR3 bases are TGTGCCAGCAGTGAGTCAGGCAATCAGCCCCAGCATTTT. The V call is TRBV2, the J call TRBJ1-5; D is ambiguous. Trimming cost V 3 bases and J 2 bases, with 5 bases left between them. The length of the CDR3 is 13 residues. The germline CDR1 and CDR2 sequences are SNHLY and FYNNEI.

The rearrangement joins TRBV19 to TRBJ2-7; no clear D gene. Trimming cost V 1 base and J 11 bases, with 15 bases left between them. The V gene's germline CDR1 is LNHDA and CDR2 SQIVND (reference sequence). This CDR3 contains 13 residues. CDR3 region: CASSIGVGEEKYF. The CDR3 nucleotides are TGTGCCAGTAGTATAGGTGTCGGCGAGGAGAAGTACTTC. Full variable domain (missing parts from reference TRBV19 and TRBJ2-7): DGGITQSPKYLFRKEGQNVTLSCEQNLNHDAMYWYRQDPGQGLRLIYYSQIVNDFQKGDIAEGYSVSREKKESFPLTVTSAQKNPTAFYLCASSIGVGEEKYFGPGTRLTVT.